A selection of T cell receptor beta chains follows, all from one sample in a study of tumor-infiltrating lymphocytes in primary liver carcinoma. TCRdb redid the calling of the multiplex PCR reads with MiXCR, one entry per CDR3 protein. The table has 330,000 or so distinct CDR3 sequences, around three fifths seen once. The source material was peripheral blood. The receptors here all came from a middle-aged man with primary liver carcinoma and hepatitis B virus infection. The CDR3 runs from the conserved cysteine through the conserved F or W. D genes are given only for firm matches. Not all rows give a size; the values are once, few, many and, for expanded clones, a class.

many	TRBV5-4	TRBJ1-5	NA	TGTGCCAGCAGCTTGGGTGGGGGGGAAAACCAGCCCCAGCATTTT	CASSLGGGENQPQHF
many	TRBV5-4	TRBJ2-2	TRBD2	TGTGCCAGCAGCACGGGACTAGTGAACACCGGGGAGCTGTTTTTT	CASSTGLVNTGELFF
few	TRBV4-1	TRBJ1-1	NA	TGCGCCAGCAGCCGACGTGGAGGTTTGGACACTGAAGCTTTCTTT	CASSRRGGLDTEAFF
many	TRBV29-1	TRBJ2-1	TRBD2	TGCAGCGTGGGCGGGAGTTCCTACAATGAGCAGTTCTTC	CSVGGSSYNEQFF
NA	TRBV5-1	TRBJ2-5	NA	TGCGCCAGCAGCTTCGGGACCGCCTATCCAGAGACCCAGTACTTC	CASSFGTAYPETQYF
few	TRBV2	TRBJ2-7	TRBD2	TGTGCCAGCAACCTCGGGACTATGTACGAGCAGTACTTC	CASNLGTMYEQYF
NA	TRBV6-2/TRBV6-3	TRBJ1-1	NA	TGTGCCAGCAAGACCCAAGAAGGACGAACTGGAGCTTTCTTT	CASKTQEGRTGAFF
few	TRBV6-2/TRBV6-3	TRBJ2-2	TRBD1	TGTGCCAGCAGTGTGGGAGCCGGGACAGGGTCTATCACCGGGGAGCTGTTTTTT	CASSVGAGTGSITGELFF
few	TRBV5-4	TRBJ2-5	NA	TGTGCCAGCAGCTTGGACCAGGGGGAGACCCAGTACTTC	CASSLDQGETQYF
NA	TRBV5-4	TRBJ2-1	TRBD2	TGTGCCAGCAGCACGGGACTAGCTGATGAGCAGTTCTTC	CASSTGLADEQFF
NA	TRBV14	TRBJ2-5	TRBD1	TGTGCCAGCGGCCAAGTTGGGGGACAGCGAGAGACCCAGTACTTC	CASGQVGGQRETQYF
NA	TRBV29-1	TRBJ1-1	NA	TGCAGCGTTGGTCCCAGGCTGAACACTGAAGCTTCCTTT	CSVGPRLNTEASF
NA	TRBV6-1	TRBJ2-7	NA	TGTGCCAGCAGCGGGACCTACGACCAGTACTTC	CASSGTYDQYF
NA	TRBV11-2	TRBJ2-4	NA	TGTGCCAGCAGCTCACCCCGGGGGCCCTACGAAAACATTCAGTACTTC	CASSSPRGPYENIQYF
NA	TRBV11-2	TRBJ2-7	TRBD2	TGTGCCAGCGCCCCGTCGTCGGACACTAGCGAGGGCAAGCAGTACTTC	CASAPSSDTSEGKQYF
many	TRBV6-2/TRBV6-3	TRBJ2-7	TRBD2	TGTGCCAGCAGACCTAGCGGAGCCTACGAGCAGTACTTC	CASRPSGAYEQYF
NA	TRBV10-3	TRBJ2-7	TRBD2	TGTGCCATCTGTGCGGGGGACCGTCGGCCCGAGCAGTACTTC	CAICAGDRRPEQYF
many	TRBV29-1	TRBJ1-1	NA	TGCAGCGCCTCGTTGGGACGCATGAACACTGAAGCTTTCTTT	CSASLGRMNTEAFF
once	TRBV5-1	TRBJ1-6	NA	TGCGCCAGCAGCCGGGAGGCCCAGATCTCCTATAATTCACCCCTCCACTTT	CASSREAQISYNSPLHF
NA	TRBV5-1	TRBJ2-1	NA	TGCGCCAGCAGCCCGCTCTTAGACAATGAGCAGTTCTTC	CASSPLLDNEQFF
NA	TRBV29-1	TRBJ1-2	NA	TGCAGCGTTGAATGGACCTTCTATGGCTACACCTTC	CSVEWTFYGYTF
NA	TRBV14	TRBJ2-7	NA	TGTGCCAGCAGCCAAGAGGGACCCAGAAGGTTTCGCTCCTACGAGCAGTACTTC	CASSQEGPRRFRSYEQYF
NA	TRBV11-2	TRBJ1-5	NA	TGTGCCAGTAGCTCAAGACAGATTGCAGGGCCCCAGCATTTT	CASSSRQIAGPQHF
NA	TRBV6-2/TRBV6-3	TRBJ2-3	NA	TGTGCCAGCAGTTACTTCCCTTCGGGGCCTGGCACAGATACGCAGTATTTT	CASSYFPSGPGTDTQYF
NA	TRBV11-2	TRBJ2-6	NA	TGTGCCAGCAGCCGACGTCCAGGGTCGTTTAGTTCGACTAGGGCCAACATCCTGACTTTC	CASSRRPGSFSSTRANILTF
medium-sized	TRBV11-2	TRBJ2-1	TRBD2	TGTGCCAGCAGCACGGCGGGACTAGCGGTATACAATGAGCAGTTCTTC	CASSTAGLAVYNEQFF
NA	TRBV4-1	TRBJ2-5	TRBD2	TGCGCCAGCAGCCAAGATTCTAGCGGACTAGCTCGAGAGACCCAGTACTTC	CASSQDSSGLARETQYF
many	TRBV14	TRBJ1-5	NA	TGTGCCAGCAGCCAAGACGGCGGGTTCAATCAGCCCCAGCATTTT	CASSQDGGFNQPQHF
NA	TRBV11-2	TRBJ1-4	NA	TGTGCCAGCAGCCTCTGGCCTGGTCGAGATGAAAAACTGTTTTTT	CASSLWPGRDEKLFF
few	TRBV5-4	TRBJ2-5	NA	TGTGCCAGCAGCCGACAGGTCCAAGAGACCCAGTACTTC	CASSRQVQETQYF
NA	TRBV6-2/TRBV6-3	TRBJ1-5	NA	TGTGCCAGCAGTGTCCTAGGCACAGATACGCAGCATTTT	CASSVLGTDTQHF
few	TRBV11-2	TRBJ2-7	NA	TGTGCGAGCAGCTTAGGGGGGGGCTACGAGAAGTACTTC	CASSLGGGYEKYF
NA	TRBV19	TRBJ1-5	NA	TGTGCCAGTAGTATTTCCAGGGATAGCAATCAGCCCCAGCATTTT	CASSISRDSNQPQHF
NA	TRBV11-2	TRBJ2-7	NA	TGTGCCAGTACCCCAAACAGGATACTAGAGGGAGATAAGTTCTGGGACTACGAGCAGTACTTC	CASTPNRILEGDKFWDYEQYF
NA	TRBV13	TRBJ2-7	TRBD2	TGTGCCAGCAGCTCGGGACTAAACGTGGAGCAGTACTTC	CASSSGLNVEQYF
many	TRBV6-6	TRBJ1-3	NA	TGTGCCAGCACTCAAAGGGGGACGCGATTTGTCTCTGGAAACACCATATATTTT	CASTQRGTRFVSGNTIYF
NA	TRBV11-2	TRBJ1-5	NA	TGTGCCAGCAGCTTATCCGACAGCACCACAGATACGCAGCATTTT	CASSLSDSTTDTQHF
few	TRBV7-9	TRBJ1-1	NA	TGTGCCAGCAGCCGCCCCATCCCCACTGAAGCTTTCTTT	CASSRPIPTEAFF
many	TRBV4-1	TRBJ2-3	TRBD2	TGCGCCAGCAGCCAAGTTGCAGCGGGAGTTCCAGATACGCAGTATTTT	CASSQVAAGVPDTQYF
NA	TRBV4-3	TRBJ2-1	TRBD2	TGCGCCAGCAGCCAAGTTCGGACTAGCGGCAATTGGAAGGGCGAGCAGTTCTTC	CASSQVRTSGNWKGEQFF
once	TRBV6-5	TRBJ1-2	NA	TGTGCCAGCAGTTACACCTCAACTAACTATGGCTACACCTTC	CASSYTSTNYGYTF
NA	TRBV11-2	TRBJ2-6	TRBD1	TGTGCCACCAGCATGGGGGGAGACAGGGGCTTTTCCCTCTCTGGGGCCAACGTCCTGACTTTC	CATSMGGDRGFSLSGANVLTF
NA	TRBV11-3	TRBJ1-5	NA	TGTGCCAGCAGCACGGTGGAGGCCCAACTCAGTCAGGCCCAGCATTTT	CASSTVEAQLSQAQHF
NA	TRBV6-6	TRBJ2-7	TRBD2	TGTTTCAGCAGTTCGCCGGGACTAGTCTCCTACGAGCAGTACTTC	CFSSSPGLVSYEQYF
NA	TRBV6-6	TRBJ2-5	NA	TGTGCCAGCAGCCACCGCGAGGACCAAGAGACCCAGAACTTC	CASSHREDQETQNF
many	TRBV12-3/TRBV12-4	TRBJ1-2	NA	TGTGCCAGCAGTTTACAGGATGGCTACACCTTC	CASSLQDGYTF
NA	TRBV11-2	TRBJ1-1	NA	TGTGTCGGCAGCACCACTGTCACTGAAGCTTTCTTT	CVGSTTVTEAFF
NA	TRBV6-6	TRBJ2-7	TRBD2	TGTGCCAGCGGCCCGACTAGCACGAGCTCCTACGAGCAGTACTTC	CASGPTSTSSYEQYF
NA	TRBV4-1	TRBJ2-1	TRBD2	TGTGCCAGCAGTTCCGGTAGCGGGAGGTTGGATGAGCAGCTCTTC	CASSSGSGRLDEQLF
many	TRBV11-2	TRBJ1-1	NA	TGTGCCAGCAGCTTATACCCCCCGGCAGCTATGAACACTGAAGCTTTCTTT	CASSLYPPAAMNTEAFF
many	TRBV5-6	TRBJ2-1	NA	TGTGCCAGCAGCTTGCTGGGGGCGCCTTACAATGAGCAGTTCTTC	CASSLLGAPYNEQFF
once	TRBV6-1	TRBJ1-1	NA	TGTGACAGCAGTGGACGCAACACTGAAGCTTTCTTT	CDSSGRNTEAFF
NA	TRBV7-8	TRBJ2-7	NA	TGTGCCAGCAGCTTAGCGGCAGGGGGAGGGTACGAGCAGTACTTC	CASSLAAGGGYEQYF
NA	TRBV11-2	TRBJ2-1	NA	TGTGCCAACAGCCCAACAGGGCTCTCCTACATTGAGCAGTTCTTC	CANSPTGLSYIEQFF